The 21 T cell receptor beta chains reported below all come from one sample, sequenced in a study of OX40 agonist ivuxolimab in advanced cancers. Profiling relied on immunoSEQ multiplex PCR, and the TCRdb table lists in-frame clones only, not all of them. The table records more than 85,000 clones, over 75% of them present only once. The sample in question was CD4+ or CD8+ T cells sorted from blood, obtained in a trial of the OX40 agonist ivuxolimab. All receptors derive from an adult with an advanced solid tumor such as melanoma, head and neck, liver or kidney cancer.

J is TRBJ1-2 and V is TRBV11-1; D possibly corresponds to TRBD1 (6 bases). The CDR3 sequence is 14 residues long. The V gene lost 5 bases and the J gene lost 6 bases, with 16 bases spanning the gap. Germline V CDR1 and CDR2: SGHAT, FQDESV (reference sequence). CDR3 DNA sequence: TGTGCCAGCAGCCTTGGAGGGGGGAGTGATGGCTACACCTTC. Translated: CASSLGGGSDGYTF. Variable domain in full (rest from reference TRBV11-1 and TRBJ1-2): EAEVAQSPRYKITEKSQAVAFWCDPISGHATLYWYRQILGQGPELLVQFQDESVVDDSQLPKDRFSAERLKGVDSTLKIQPAELGDSAMYLCASSLGGGSDGYTFGSGTRLTVV.

In nucleotides, the CDR3 is TGTGCCAGCAGTTTATTATTGGGACAGGGAGGGCACTATGGCTACACCTTC. It translates to CASSLLLGQGGHYGYTF. This chain joins TRBV28 and TRBJ1-2; 9 bases line up with TRBD1. This CDR3 has 17 amino acids. V was pared by 1 base and J by 3 bases, with 9 bases of the junction left unmatched. Germline V gives CDR1 MDHEN, CDR2 SYDVKM.

The chain joins TRBV29-1 to TRBJ2-7, with D perhaps being TRBD1 or TRBD2 (5 bases each). Germline V gene sequence: CDR1 SQVTM, CDR2 ANQGSEA. Trimming removed 6 bases from V and 2 bases from J, with 11 bases in between. The CDR3 extends over 12 amino acids. The CDR3 here is CSVRQRTYEQYF. The CDR3 DNA sequence: TGCAGCGTCCGACAGCGGACCTACGAGCAGTACTTC.

CDR3 amino acids: CASSLGQGHYGYTF. The CDR3 region has the DNA TGTGCCAGCAGCTTAGGTCAGGGGCACTATGGCTACACCTTC. The V gene is TRBV7-9, the J gene TRBJ1-2; tentatively, D is TRBD1 (6 bases). The germline V gene has CDR1 SEHNR and CDR2 FQNEAQ (reference sequence). The CDR3 contains 14 residues. Between the trimmed V and J ends, which lost 1 base and 3 bases, there was a span of 9 bases. The full variable domain, with the rest looked up from reference TRBV7-9 and TRBJ1-2, is DTGVSQNPRHKITKRGQNVTFRCDPISEHNRLYWYRQTLGQGPEFLTYFQNEAQLEKSRLLSDRFSAERPKGSFSTLEIQRTEQGDSAMYLCASSLGQGHYGYTFGSGTRLTVV.

This clone has only one observation. The genes are TRBV28 and TRBJ2-3; TRBD1 aligns across 10 bases. The CDR3 runs 16 residues. With V trimmed by 6 bases and J by 4 bases, 10 bases remained unmatched. The germline CDR1 and CDR2 sequences are MDHEN and SYDVKM. The CDR3 bases are TGTGCCAGCAGCACATCCGGGACAGGGGATCCAGATACGCAGTATTTT. This gives the protein CASSTSGTGDPDTQYF.

To note about this clone: The same CDR3 can be traced to other DNA sequences in this sample. The chain joins TRBV5-4 to TRBJ1-2; 11 bases agree with TRBD1. The length of the CDR3 is 14 residues. The V gene end was trimmed by 2 bases and the J gene end by 7 bases; junction bases not matched to a gene: 4. The V gene's germline CDR1 is SGHNT and CDR2 YYREEE (reference sequence). The CDR3 loop reads CASSFGQGAVGYTF. CDR3 sequence (DNA): TGTGCCAGCAGCTTCGGACAGGGGGCGGTTGGCTACACCTTC.

J is TRBJ2-7 and V is TRBV28; D is perhaps TRBD2 (6 bases). From germline, CDR1 is MDHEN and CDR2 SYDVKM. This CDR3 spans 15 amino acids. V was cut by 1 base and J by 0 bases, with 10 bases left in between. The CDR3 sequence is CASSLSGVISYEQYF. CDR3 bases: TGTGCCAGCAGTTTATCGGGGGTGATCTCCTACGAGCAGTACTTC.

This clone was seen a handful of times. This chain links TRBV4-1 with TRBJ1-2, with 10 nucleotides matching TRBD1. Looked up from germline, CDR1 is MGHRA and CDR2 is YSYEKL. This CDR3 region has 15 residues. Losses at the gene ends were 4 bases for V and 5 bases for J; bases not matched to a gene: 7. The CDR3: CASSRRDRGGYGYTF. The CDR3 bases are TGCGCCAGCAGCCGAAGGGACAGGGGAGGGTATGGCTACACCTTC.

V and J are TRBV6-5 and TRBJ2-1; D ambiguous. The CDR3 has 15 amino acids. Trimming took 2 bases from V and 1 from J, leaving 9 bases between them. Germline assignment: CDR1 MNHEY and CDR2 SVGAGI. CDR3 nucleotides: TGTGCCAGCAGTTACCGAGGCCTTTCCTACAATGAGCAGTTCTTC. It translates to CASSYRGLSYNEQFF.

This rearrangement joins TRBV28 to TRBJ2-2; D ambiguous. CDR3 length: 11 residues. Trimming took off 7 bases at V and 8 bases at J, with 8 bases between the two ends. Germline CDR1 MDHEN, CDR2 SYDVKM. CDR3 nucleotide sequence: TGTGCCAGCATGAATCGAGGGGAGCTGTTTTTT. It encodes CASMNRGELFF.

V is TRBV20-1 and J is TRBJ2-4; TRBD2 is a possible D gene (6 bases). This CDR3 comprises 11 residues. Germline V CDR1 and CDR2: DFQATT, SNEGSKA (reference sequence). V dropped 2 bases and J dropped 9 bases, with 8 bases sitting between them. The CDR3 loop is CSARTSSIQYF. In nucleotides, the CDR3 is TGCAGTGCTAGAACTAGCAGCATTCAGTACTTC.

The V gene is TRBV11-3, the J gene TRBJ1-5, with TRBD1 matching over 9 bases. There are 19 residues in the CDR3. Germline trimming cut 4 bases from V and 1 base from J; bases unmatched to any gene: 14. Germline CDR1 and CDR2: SGHNT and YENEEA. The CDR3 DNA sequence: TGTGCCAGCAGCTCAGCGCCGGGACAGGGCAACGACAGCAATCAGCCCCAGCATTTT. It yields the protein CASSSAPGQGNDSNQPQHF. Supplemented by reference TRBV11-3 and TRBJ1-5, the full variable domain reads EAGVVQSPRYKIIEKKQPVAFWCNPISGHNTLYWYLQNLGQGPELLIRYENEEAVDDSQLPKDRFSAERLKGVDSTLKIQPAELGDSAVYLCASSSAPGQGNDSNQPQHFGDGTRLSIL.

V usage is TRBV27 and J usage is TRBJ2-2; 12 positions agree with TRBD2. In germline, CDR1 is MNHEY, CDR2 SMNVEV (reference sequence). The CDR3 is 16 amino acids. After removal of 4 bases from V and 5 bases from J, the junction contained 5 bases not matched to a gene. The CDR3 loop is CASSSAGTSGTGELFF. CDR3 bases: TGTGCCAGCAGTTCCGCCGGGACTAGCGGGACCGGGGAGCTGTTTTTT.

A remark on this clone: Compared with germline, one end of the junction differs, possibly owing to a read error. The genes are TRBV18 and TRBJ2-3; D possibly corresponds to TRBD2 (5 bases). CDR3 length equals 10 residues. The germline V gene encodes CDR1 KGHSH and CDR2 LQKENI. The CDR3 DNA reads TGTGCCAGCTCTCCACACGAGGAGGATTTT. Amino acids: CASSPHEEDF.

In its sample, this clone was seen once. V usage is TRBV7-3 and J usage is TRBJ2-1; 9 bases line up with TRBD1. Germline V gives CDR1 SGHTA, CDR2 FQGTGA. With V trimmed by 5 bases and J by 10 bases, 12 bases remained unmatched. CDR3 size: 15 residues. CDR3 coding DNA: TGTGCCAGCAGCCGAACGGGACAGGGCCCCCACGAGCAGTTCTTC. It translates to CASSRTGQGPHEQFF.

This chain links TRBV29-1 with TRBJ1-5, with 7 bases that match TRBD1. V shed 6 bases and J 3 bases; nucleotides not matched to a gene: 2. In germline, CDR1 is SQVTM, CDR2 ANQGSEA. This CDR3 spans 12 amino acids. The CDR3 DNA reads TGCAGCGTCGGACAGGACAATCAGCCCCAGCATTTT. Protein sequence: CSVGQDNQPQHF.

This chain joins TRBV5-4 and TRBJ2-5, with a weak D call TRBD1 (5 bases). Trimming removed 4 bases at V and 3 bases at J, with 16 bases between. The germline CDR1 and CDR2 sequences are SGHNT and YYREEE (reference sequence). The CDR3 spans 15 residues. The CDR3 region is CASSASGAFEETQYF. CDR3 sequence (DNA): TGTGCCAGCAGCGCGTCTGGGGCCTTCGAAGAGACCCAGTACTTC.

The rearrangement links TRBV7-2 to TRBJ2-5; maybe TRBD2 (7 bases). Trimming pared 2 bases from V and 2 bases from J, leaving 18 bases between. This CDR3 comprises 17 residues. Germline V gene data show CDR1 as SGHTA and CDR2 as FQGNSA. The CDR3 nucleotides read TGTGCCAGCAGCTTATGGGGGGGCCTCAAAATTCAAGAGACCCAGTACTTC. Protein: CASSLWGGLKIQETQYF.

This clone occurred once. The rearrangement links TRBV4-3 to TRBJ2-1; a possible D gene is TRBD2 (7 bases). Trimming stripped 0 bases from V and 7 bases from J, with 22 bases between. Germline-derived CDR1 and CDR2 are LGHNA and YSLEER. The CDR3 spans 18 residues. In nucleotides, the CDR3 is TGCGCCAGCAGCCAAGAAACAGGGAGGGTTACTTTACGAAATGAGCAGTTCTTC. Its translation is CASSQETGRVTLRNEQFF.

J is TRBJ2-1 and V is TRBV6-5, with 8 bases fitting TRBD1. CDR1 is MNHEY and CDR2 is SVGAGI in the germline V gene. The CDR3 sequence is 12 residues long. Trimming cost V 6 bases and J 14 bases; bases outside gene matches: 9. The CDR3 nucleotides read TGTGCCAGCAGACCCACAGGGGGTGTAGAGTTCTTC. It is translated as CASRPTGGVEFF.

V gene TRBV28 combines with J gene TRBJ1-1; 9 positions agree with TRBD1. Germline CDR1 and CDR2: MDHEN and SYDVKM. The V segment lost 2 bases and the J segment 4 bases; nucleotides outside the gene matches: 5. The CDR3 runs 15 residues. The CDR3 spells CASSLGLTGGTEAFF. CDR3 coding DNA: TGTGCCAGCAGTTTAGGTCTGACAGGGGGCACTGAAGCTTTCTTT.